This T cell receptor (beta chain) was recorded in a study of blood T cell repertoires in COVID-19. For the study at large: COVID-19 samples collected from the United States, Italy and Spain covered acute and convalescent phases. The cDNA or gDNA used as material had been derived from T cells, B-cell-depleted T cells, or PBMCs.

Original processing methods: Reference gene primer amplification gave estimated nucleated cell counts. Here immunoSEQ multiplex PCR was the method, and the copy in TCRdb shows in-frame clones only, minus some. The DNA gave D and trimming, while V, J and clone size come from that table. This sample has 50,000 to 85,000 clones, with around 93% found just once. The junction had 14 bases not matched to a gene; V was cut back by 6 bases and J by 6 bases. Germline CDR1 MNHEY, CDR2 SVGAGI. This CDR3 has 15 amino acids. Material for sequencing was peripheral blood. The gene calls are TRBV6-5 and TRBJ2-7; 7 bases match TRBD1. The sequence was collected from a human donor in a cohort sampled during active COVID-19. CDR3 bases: TGTGCCAGCAGCCCGAGGGGGCGGGCCCCGGCCGAGCAGTACTTC. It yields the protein CASSPRGRAPAEQYF.